This TCR beta chain was documented in a study of CD8 T cells in ankylosing spondylitis. Study-level results: Within ankylosing spondylitis blood, a TCR beta motif made up of eight or nine highly homologous variants appeared to be characteristic.

TCRdb reanalysed the 5' RACE reads using MiXCR and keeps one entry per CDR3 protein. The sample shows approximately 300,000 distinct CDR3 sequences, more than 20% of them seen only once. Germline trimming cut 3 bases from V and 0 bases from J; bases unmatched to any gene: 14. The CDR3 covers 18 residues. Germline V gene sequence: CDR1 SGHAT, CDR2 FQDESV (reference sequence). Turning to this clonotype: What it recognizes is unknown.

Material: blood, either unsorted or a sorted T cell fraction (not recorded which). The chain couples TRBV11-1 to TRBJ2-7; 7 bases map to TRBD2. This TCR came from a female donor with ankylosing spondylitis or in good health (not recorded which). CDR3: CASSLSPSGTFYSYEQYF. CDR3 bases: TGTGCCAGCAGCTTGTCCCCCAGCGGGACCTTTTACTCCTACGAGCAGTACTTC.